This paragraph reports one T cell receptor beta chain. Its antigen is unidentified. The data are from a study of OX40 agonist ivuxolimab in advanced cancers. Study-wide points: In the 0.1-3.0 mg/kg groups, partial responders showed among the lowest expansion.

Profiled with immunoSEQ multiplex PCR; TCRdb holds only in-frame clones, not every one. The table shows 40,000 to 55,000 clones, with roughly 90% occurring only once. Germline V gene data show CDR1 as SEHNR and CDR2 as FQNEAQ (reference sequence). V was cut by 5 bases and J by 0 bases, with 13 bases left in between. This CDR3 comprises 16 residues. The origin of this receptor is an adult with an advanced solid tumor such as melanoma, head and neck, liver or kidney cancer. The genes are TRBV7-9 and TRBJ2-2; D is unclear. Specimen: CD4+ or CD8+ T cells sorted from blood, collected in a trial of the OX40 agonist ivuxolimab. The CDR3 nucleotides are TGTGCCAGCAGCCGCCCGGGCAGGACGAACACCGGGGAGCTGTTTTTT. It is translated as CASSRPGRTNTGELFF.